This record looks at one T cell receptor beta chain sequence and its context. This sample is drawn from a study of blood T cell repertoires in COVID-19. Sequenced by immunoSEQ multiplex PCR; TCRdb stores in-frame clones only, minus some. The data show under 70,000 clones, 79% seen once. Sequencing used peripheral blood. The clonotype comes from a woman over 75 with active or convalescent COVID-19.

The CDR3 is CASSVVGSSGNTIYF. The DNA of the CDR3 is TGTGCCAGCAGCGTAGTTGGGAGCTCTGGAAACACCATATATTTT. The chain has TRBV9 and TRBJ1-3; D gene unclear. Germline V gene data show CDR1 as SGDLS and CDR2 as YYNGEE. This CDR3 is 15 amino acids long. V was clipped by 0 bases and J by 0 bases, with 7 bases between them.